A single sample gave rise to the 10 T cell receptor beta chains below, sequenced in a study of blood T cell repertoires in COVID-19. Measured with immunoSEQ multiplex PCR; TCRdb has only the in-frame clones, and not every one. In the table there are around 170,000 clones, approximately 89% of which are singletons. The sequenced material came from peripheral blood. The receptors here all came from a young woman with acute or convalescent COVID-19.

V and J are TRBV5-1 and TRBJ2-5, with 8 bases matching TRBD1. The V and J ends lost 5 bases and 5 bases, in that order; junction bases with no gene match: 8. This CDR3 has 14 amino acids. Germline lookup yields CDR1 SGHRS and CDR2 YFSETQ. The CDR3 sequence: CASRSRQGRETQYF. Here the CDR3 DNA reads TGCGCCAGCAGATCCAGACAGGGGAGGGAGACCCAGTACTTC.

This clone was detected only once. V is TRBV19 and J is TRBJ1-5; possibly TRBD1 for D (6 bases). Germline CDR1 is LNHDA and CDR2 is SQIVND (reference sequence). Deletions cut 11 bases from V and 5 bases from J, with 13 bases between. This CDR3 has 12 amino acids. Written as DNA, the CDR3 is TGTGCCGTACAGGGAAGGGATCAGCCCCAGCATTTT. This translates into CAVQGRDQPQHF. Supplemented by reference TRBV19 and TRBJ1-5, the full variable domain reads DGGITQSPKYLFRKEGQNVTLSCEQNLNHDAMYWYRQDPGQGLRLIYYSQIVNDFQKGDIAEGYSVSREKKESFPLTVTSAQKNPTAFYLCAVQGRDQPQHFGDGTRLSIL.

The chain recombines TRBV9 with TRBJ1-1; the D gene is possibly TRBD1 (5 bases). The germline CDR1 and CDR2 sequences are SGDLS and YYNGEE. The CDR3 runs 12 residues. The ends were cut back, 4 bases at V and 11 bases at J, with 15 bases in the middle. The CDR3 DNA is TGTGCCAGCAGCCCGCCGGGGGGGTCTGCTTTCTTT. Its translation: CASSPPGGSAFF.

Regarding this clone: Other nucleotide sequences from this sample produce the same CDR3. The chain combines TRBV2 with TRBJ2-1; 11 bases agree with TRBD2. Trimming at V came to 5 bases and at J to 4 bases, leaving 1 base not matched to a gene. This CDR3 contains 14 residues. The V gene's germline CDR1 is SNHLY and CDR2 FYNNEI. This CDR3 is CASSRLAGYNEQFF. The CDR3 DNA reads as TGTGCCAGCAGTCGACTAGCGGGATACAATGAGCAGTTCTTC.

The chain has TRBV24-1 and TRBJ2-7; D is perhaps TRBD2 (5 bases). CDR1 and CDR2 from the germline V gene are KGHDR and SFDVKD. The V end was cut by 10 bases, the J end by 0 bases, with 21 bases between. The CDR3 length is 16 residues. CDR3 in DNA: TGTGCCACTCTTTCCTGCGGGCGCTTGAGCTCCTACGAGCAGTACTTC. Encoded protein: CATLSCGRLSSYEQYF.

This clone was detected once. This sequence joins TRBV20-1 and TRBJ2-1; no clear D. Germline lookup yields CDR1 DFQATT and CDR2 SNEGSKA (reference sequence). V gave up 5 bases and J gave up 12 bases, with 8 bases separating them. The CDR3 loop spans 9 amino acids. DNA for the CDR3: TGCAGTGCTGAGGAGTGGCAGTTCTTC. Amino acid sequence: CSAEEWQFF.

The V gene is TRBV28, the J gene TRBJ2-1; TRBD2 aligns across 7 bases. With V trimmed by 2 bases and J by 2 bases, 9 bases remained unmatched. CDR3 length equals 17 residues. Germline CDR1 reads MDHEN; CDR2 reads SYDVKM. Here the CDR3 reads CASSLPLVGTTYNEQFF. In DNA, the CDR3 is TGTGCCAGCAGTTTACCCCTAGTAGGGACTACCTACAATGAGCAGTTCTTC.

V usage is TRBV9 and J usage is TRBJ2-2, with unresolved D. V lost 4 bases to trimming and J lost 5 bases, with 6 bases between them. Per germline, CDR1 SGDLS and CDR2 YYNGEE. This CDR3 region has 12 residues. The CDR3 protein is CASSPRTGELFF. The CDR3 DNA reads as TGTGCCAGCAGCCCGAGAACCGGGGAGCTGTTTTTT.

The DNA of the CDR3 is TGTGCCAGCAGTCCCGGTGGTAGCGGGATCTTAGTCACGCTGTTTTTT. Its translation: CASSPGGSGILVTLFF. The chain employs TRBV28 and TRBJ2-2, with 8 nucleotides matching TRBD2. Trimming cost V 5 bases and J 13 bases; bases outside gene matches: 18. Germline V CDR1 and CDR2: MDHEN, SYDVKM. The CDR3 has 16 amino acids.

The chain is built from TRBV4-1 and TRBJ2-1; D unclear. Germline V gene lookup returns CDR1 MGHRA and CDR2 YSYEKL. This CDR3 has 12 amino acids. The germline V and J ends were trimmed by 1 base and 8 bases, with 6 bases remaining between them. DNA of the CDR3: TGCGCCAGCAGCCAAGGCAGGCATGAGCAGTTCTTC. Its protein is CASSQGRHEQFF.